The clone carrying this T cell receptor (beta chain) was seen a single time. Its target is not known. The sample originates from a study of cytomegalovirus exposure and HLA in healthy donors. Study-wide results and caveats: What a later analysis showed was that several of the most significant clusters appeared linked to common viral pathogens. Roughly even sequencing depth across donors was the assumption behind the presence/absence analyses.

13 Jbeta primers and 60 Vbeta primers were used for the PCR. Using immunoSEQ multiplex PCR, the repertoire was profiled, and TCRdb retains in-frame clones only, with some absent. The sample holds some 200,000 clones, 70% seen once. This TCR came from a man aged 35 to 55 in good health and CMV-seropositive. The sequenced sample consisted of PBMCs.

In DNA form, the CDR3 reads TGCGCCAGCCACGGCCCCCCAGGGGGGTGGTCTGAAGCTTTCTTT. Its translation: CASHGPPGGWSEAFF. The chain has TRBV10-2 and TRBJ1-1; 7 bases align to TRBD1. CDR1 is WSHSY, CDR2 SAAADI, per germline. The CDR3 runs 15 residues. V shed 8 bases and J 6 bases; nucleotides not matched to a gene: 15.